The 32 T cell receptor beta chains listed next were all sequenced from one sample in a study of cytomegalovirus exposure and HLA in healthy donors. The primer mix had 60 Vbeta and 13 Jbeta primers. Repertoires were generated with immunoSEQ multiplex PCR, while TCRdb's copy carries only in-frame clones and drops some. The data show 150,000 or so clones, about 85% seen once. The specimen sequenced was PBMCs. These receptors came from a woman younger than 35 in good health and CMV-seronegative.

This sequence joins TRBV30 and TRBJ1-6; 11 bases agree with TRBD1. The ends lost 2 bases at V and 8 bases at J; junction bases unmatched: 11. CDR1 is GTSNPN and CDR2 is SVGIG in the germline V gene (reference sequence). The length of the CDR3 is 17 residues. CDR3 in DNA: TGTGCCTGGAGTAGGTCGGACAGGGGGCTGGGGGATTCACCCCTCCACTTT. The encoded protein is CAWSRSDRGLGDSPLHF.

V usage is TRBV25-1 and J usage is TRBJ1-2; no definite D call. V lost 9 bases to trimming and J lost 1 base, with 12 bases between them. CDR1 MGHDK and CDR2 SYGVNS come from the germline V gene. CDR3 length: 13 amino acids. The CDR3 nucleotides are TGTGCCAGGGTGGATCGGGGTAACTATGGCTACACCTTC. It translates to CARVDRGNYGYTF.

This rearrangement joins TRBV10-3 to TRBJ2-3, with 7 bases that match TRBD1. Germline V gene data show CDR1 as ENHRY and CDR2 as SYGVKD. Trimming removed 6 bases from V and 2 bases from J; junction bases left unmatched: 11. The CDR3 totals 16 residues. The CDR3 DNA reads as TGTGCCATCAGCTCAATACAGGGGACCCCCACAGATACGCAGTATTTT. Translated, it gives CAISSIQGTPTDTQYF.

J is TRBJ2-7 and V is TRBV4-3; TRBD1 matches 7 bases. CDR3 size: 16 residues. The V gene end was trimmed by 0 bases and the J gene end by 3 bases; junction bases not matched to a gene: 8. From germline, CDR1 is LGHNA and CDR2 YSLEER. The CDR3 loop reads CASSQERQGGRYEQYF. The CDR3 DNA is TGCGCCAGCAGCCAAGAAAGACAGGGCGGGCGCTACGAGCAGTACTTC.

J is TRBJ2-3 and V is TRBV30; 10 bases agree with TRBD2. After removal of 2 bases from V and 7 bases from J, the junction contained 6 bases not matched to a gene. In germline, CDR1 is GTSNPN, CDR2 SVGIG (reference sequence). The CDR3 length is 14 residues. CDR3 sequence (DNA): TGTGCCTGGAGTTTACTAGCGGGGACACATACGCAGTATTTT. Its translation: CAWSLLAGTHTQYF.

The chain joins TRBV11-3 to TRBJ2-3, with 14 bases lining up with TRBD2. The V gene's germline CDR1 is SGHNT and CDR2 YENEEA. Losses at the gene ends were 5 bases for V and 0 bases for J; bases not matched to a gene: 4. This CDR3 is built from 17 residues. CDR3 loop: CASSRLAGGPSTDTQYF. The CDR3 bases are TGTGCCAGCAGCCGACTAGCGGGAGGGCCAAGCACAGATACGCAGTATTTT.

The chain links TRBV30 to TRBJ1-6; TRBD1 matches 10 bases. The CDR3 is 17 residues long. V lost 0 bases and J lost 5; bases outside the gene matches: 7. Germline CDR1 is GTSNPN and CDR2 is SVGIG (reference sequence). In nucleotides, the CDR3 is TGTGCCTGGAGTGTGGGGGACAGGGGAACCCATAATTCACCCCTCCACTTT. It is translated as CAWSVGDRGTHNSPLHF.

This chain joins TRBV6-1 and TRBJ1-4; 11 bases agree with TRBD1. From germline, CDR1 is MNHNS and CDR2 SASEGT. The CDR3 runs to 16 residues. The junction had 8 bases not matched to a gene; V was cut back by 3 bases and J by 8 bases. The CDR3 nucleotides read TGTGCCAGCAGTGACTGGACAGGGGGCTCGGGGGAAAAACTGTTTTTT. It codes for CASSDWTGGSGEKLFF.

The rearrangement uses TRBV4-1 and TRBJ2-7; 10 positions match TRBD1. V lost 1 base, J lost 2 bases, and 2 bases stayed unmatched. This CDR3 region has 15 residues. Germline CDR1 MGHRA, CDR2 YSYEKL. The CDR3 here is CASSQGDRGPYEQYF. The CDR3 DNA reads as TGCGCCAGCAGCCAAGGGGACAGGGGTCCCTACGAGCAGTACTTC.

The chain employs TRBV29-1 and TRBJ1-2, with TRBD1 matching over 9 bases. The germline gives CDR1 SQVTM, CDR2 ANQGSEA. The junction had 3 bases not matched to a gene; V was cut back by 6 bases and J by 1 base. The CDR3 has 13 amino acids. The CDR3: CSVQGALNYGYTF. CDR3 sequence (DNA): TGCAGCGTACAGGGGGCTCTTAACTATGGCTACACCTTC.

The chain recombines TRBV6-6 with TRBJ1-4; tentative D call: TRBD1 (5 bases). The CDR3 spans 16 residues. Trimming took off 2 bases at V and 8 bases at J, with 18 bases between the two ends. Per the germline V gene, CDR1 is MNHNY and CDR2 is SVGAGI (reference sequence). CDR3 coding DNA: TGTGCCAGCAGTTACGCCGGGGGTGGGGGTAGAGAAAAACTGTTTTTT. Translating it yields CASSYAGGGGREKLFF.

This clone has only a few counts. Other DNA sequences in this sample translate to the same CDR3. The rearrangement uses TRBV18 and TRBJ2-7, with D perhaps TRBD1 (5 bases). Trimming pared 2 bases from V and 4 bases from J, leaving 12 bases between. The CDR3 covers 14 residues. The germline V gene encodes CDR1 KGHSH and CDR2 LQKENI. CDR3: CASSPGAGPYEQYF. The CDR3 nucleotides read TGTGCCAGCTCACCAGGGGCAGGGCCTTACGAGCAGTACTTC.

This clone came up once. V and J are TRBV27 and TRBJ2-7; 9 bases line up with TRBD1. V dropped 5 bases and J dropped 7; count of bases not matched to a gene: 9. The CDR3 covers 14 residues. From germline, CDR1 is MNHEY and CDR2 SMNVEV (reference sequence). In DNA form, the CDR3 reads TGTGCCAGCAGTCCCGGGACAGGGCCAAGGGAGCAGTACTTC. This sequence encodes CASSPGTGPREQYF.

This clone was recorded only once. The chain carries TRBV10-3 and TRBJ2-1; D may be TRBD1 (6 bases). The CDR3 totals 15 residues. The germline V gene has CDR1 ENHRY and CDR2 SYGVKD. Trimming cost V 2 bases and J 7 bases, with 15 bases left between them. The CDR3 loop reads CAISEKGHLGNEQFF. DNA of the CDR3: TGTGCCATCAGTGAGAAGGGACACCTGGGGAATGAGCAGTTCTTC.

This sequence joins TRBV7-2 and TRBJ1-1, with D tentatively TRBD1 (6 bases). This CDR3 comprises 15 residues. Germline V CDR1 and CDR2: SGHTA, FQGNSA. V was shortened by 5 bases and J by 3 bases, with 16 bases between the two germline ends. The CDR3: CASSPRGAGYTEAFF. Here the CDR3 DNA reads TGTGCCAGCAGCCCGCGGGGGGCAGGTTACACTGAAGCTTTCTTT. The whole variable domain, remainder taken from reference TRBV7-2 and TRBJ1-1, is GAGVSQSPSNKVTEKGKDVELRCDPISGHTALYWYRQSLGQGLEFLIYFQGNSAPDKSGLPSDRFSAERTGGSVSTLTIQRTQQEDSAVYLCASSPRGAGYTEAFFGQGTRLTVV.

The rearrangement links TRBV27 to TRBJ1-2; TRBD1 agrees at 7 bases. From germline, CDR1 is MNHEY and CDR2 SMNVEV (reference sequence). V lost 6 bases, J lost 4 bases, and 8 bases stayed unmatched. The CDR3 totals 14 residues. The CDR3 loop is CASSYRGLGYGYTF. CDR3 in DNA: TGTGCCAGCAGCTATAGGGGGCTAGGCTATGGCTACACCTTC.

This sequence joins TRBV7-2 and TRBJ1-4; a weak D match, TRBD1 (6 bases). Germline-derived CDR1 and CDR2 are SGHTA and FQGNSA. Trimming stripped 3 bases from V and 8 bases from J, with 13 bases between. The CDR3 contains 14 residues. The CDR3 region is CASSFGGGREKLFF. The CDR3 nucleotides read TGTGCCAGCAGCTTCGGGGGCGGGAGGGAAAAACTGTTTTTT.

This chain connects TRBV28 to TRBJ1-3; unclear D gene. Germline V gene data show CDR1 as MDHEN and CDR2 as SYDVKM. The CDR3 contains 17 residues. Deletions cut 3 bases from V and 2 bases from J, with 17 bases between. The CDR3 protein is CASSLSLTEGTGNTIYF. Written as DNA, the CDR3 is TGTGCCAGCAGTTTGTCGTTGACTGAAGGAACTGGAAACACCATATATTTT.

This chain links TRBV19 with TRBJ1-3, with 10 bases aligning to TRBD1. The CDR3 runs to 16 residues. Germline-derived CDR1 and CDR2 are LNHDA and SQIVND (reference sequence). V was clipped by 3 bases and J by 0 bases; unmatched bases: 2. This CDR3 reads CASSIWTGGSGNTIYF. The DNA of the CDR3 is TGTGCCAGTAGTATTTGGACAGGGGGCTCTGGAAACACCATATATTTT.

CDR3: CASTSTGQETQYF. The CDR3 bases are TGTGCCAGCACCTCGACGGGGCAAGAGACCCAGTACTTC. The rearrangement uses TRBV11-2 and TRBJ2-5; weak D call: TRBD2 (5 bases). This CDR3 region has 13 residues. V was clipped by 7 bases and J by 2 bases, with 11 bases between them. From germline, CDR1 is SGHAT and CDR2 FQNNGV.

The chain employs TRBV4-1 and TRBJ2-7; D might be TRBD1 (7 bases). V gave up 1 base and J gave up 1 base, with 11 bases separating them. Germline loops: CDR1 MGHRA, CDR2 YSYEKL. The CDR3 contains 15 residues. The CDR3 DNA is TGCGCCAGCAGCCAAGGGGAGGACAGGTCCTACGAGCAGTACTTC. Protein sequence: CASSQGEDRSYEQYF.

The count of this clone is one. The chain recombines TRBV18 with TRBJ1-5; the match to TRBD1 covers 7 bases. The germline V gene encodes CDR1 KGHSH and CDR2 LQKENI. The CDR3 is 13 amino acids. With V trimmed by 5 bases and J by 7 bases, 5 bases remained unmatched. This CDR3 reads CASSIDRDQPQHF. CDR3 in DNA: TGTGCCAGCTCAATCGACAGGGACCAGCCCCAGCATTTT.

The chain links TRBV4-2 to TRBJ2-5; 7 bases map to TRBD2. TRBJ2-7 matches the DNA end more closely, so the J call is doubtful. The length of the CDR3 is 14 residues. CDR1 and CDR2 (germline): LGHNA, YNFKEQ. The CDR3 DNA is TGTGCCAGCAGCCAACTTGGACTAGCCTACGAGCAGTACTTC. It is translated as CASSQLGLAYEQYF.

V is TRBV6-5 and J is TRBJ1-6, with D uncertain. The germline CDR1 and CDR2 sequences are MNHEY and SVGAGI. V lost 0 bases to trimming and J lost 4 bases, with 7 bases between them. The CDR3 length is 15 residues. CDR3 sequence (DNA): TGTGCCAGCAGTTACTCGAGCCCATATAATTCACCCCTCCACTTT. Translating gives CASSYSSPYNSPLHF.

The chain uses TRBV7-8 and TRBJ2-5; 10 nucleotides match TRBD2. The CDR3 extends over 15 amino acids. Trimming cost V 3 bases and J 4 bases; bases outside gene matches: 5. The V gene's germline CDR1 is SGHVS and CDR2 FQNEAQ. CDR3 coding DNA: TGTGCCAGCAGCTTTCTAGCGGGAGAGGTAGAGACCCAGTACTTC. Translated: CASSFLAGEVETQYF.

In nucleotides, the CDR3 is TGTGCCAGCAGCCAAGAAGTCAACGGGATAGGTTTTTCAGATACGCAGTATTTT. Its translation is CASSQEVNGIGFSDTQYF. The chain couples TRBV4-2 to TRBJ2-3, with a possible D match to TRBD2 (5 bases). The CDR3 extends over 18 amino acids. Germline V gene data show CDR1 as LGHNA and CDR2 as YNFKEQ. V gave up 0 bases and J gave up 4 bases, with 20 bases separating them.

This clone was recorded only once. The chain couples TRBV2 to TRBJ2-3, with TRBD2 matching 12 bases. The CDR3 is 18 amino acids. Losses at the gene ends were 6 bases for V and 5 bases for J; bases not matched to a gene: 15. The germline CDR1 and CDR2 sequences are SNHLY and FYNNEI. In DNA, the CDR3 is TGTGCCAGCAGCCTGTACCTTGGGACTAGCGGGTGGGGAGATACGCAGTATTTT. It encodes CASSLYLGTSGWGDTQYF.

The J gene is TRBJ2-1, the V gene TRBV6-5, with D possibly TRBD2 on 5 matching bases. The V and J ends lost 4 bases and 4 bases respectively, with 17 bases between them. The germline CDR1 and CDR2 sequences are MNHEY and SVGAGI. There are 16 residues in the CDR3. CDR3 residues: CASSSARVVAYNEQFF. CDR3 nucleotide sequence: TGTGCCAGCAGTTCCGCCCGGGTGGTAGCGTACAATGAGCAGTTCTTC.

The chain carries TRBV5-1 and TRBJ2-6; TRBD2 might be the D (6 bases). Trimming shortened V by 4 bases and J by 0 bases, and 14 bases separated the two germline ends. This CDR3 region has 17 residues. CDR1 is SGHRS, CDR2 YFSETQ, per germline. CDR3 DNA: TGCGCCAGCAGCCCCGCGGGGACGGACTCTGGGGCCAACGTCCTGACTTTC. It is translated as CASSPAGTDSGANVLTF.

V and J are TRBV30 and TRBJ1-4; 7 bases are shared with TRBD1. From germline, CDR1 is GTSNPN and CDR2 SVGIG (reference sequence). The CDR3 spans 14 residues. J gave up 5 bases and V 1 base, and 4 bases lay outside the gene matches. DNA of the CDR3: TGTGCCTGGAGTGAGGACAGGAGCAATGAAAAACTGTTTTTT. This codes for CAWSEDRSNEKLFF.

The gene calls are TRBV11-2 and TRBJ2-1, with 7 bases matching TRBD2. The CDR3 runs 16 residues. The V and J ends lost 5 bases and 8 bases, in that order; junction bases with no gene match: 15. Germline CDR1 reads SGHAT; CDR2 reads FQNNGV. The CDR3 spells CASSPKRGGTVYEQFF. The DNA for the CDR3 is TGTGCCAGCAGCCCGAAAAGGGGAGGGACGGTGTATGAGCAGTTCTTC.

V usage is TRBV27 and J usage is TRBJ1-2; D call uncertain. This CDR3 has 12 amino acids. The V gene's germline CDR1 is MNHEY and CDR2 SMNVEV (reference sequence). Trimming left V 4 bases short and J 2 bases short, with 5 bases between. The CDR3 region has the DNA TGTGCCAGCAGTTCTCAGAACTATGGCTACACCTTC. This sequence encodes CASSSQNYGYTF.